This T cell receptor (beta chain) was captured in a study of cytomegalovirus exposure and HLA in healthy donors (dated by TCRdb to the late 2010s). Broadly, across the study: An earlier analysis of several hundred of the donors reported 276 Gb of sequence data and some 120 million unique TCR beta sequences from about 200 million T cells. An early release covering roughly 600 HLA-typed donors comprised about 300 gigabases of sequencing data and tens of millions of unique TCR sequences. Among the roughly 400 genotyped donors, under 90% belonged to the genetic ancestry cluster associated with self-reported Caucasian donors. The study was designed to test whether signatures of past pathogen exposure could be identified by cataloging public T cell receptors. The T cell repertoires of 666 subjects were profiled by immunosequencing and related to cytomegalovirus serostatus. In addition to the first cohort of 650 to 800 subjects, a separate validation cohort of about 120 different subjects was used. To predict cytomegalovirus infection status, the study combined high-throughput TCR immunosequencing, statistical association of individual TCRs with disease status, and machine learning. A later analysis re-analyzed previously published TCR beta repertoires from 650 to 800 donors and added high-resolution HLA genotyping to study TCR occurrence patterns. Rather than using new phenotypic data, the later analysis identified candidate immune exposures from TCR beta sequences and from how often those sequences occurred across donors. An earlier analysis of around 580 of the donors used high-throughput TCR beta sequencing to judge whether each TCR beta V gene segment behaved as functional or pseudogenic. Donor age, sex, ethnicity and CMV serostatus were compiled alongside the repertoire data. In a later genetic analysis, genome-wide SNP genotypes for about three fifths of the 666 donors were used, and that subset was treated as a discovery cohort. Every repertoire in the discovery cohort had been generated on one and the same sequencing platform. Class I and class II HLA loci were covered by the typing at four-digit resolution. The number of typed donors differed by locus: roughly 629-640 for A, B, C, DRB1 and DQB1; approximately 520 for DQA1; fewer than 610 for DPA1; and roughly 490 for DPB1. Four or five DR-DQ haplotypes were handled as single units for association and clustering because linkage in the cohort was strong. Across about 380 genotyped donors of the cohort, an average of roughly 250,000 unique TCR beta nucleotide sequences per donor were sequenced, and roughly 20% of those sequences were non-productive.

The CDR3 holds 14 amino acids from the cysteine to the phenylalanine. Only the CDR3 part of the read is kept: 42 bases, read in frame from the first base. V drops 7 bases and J drops 6 bases, leaving 18 bases in between. Library preparation employed the immunoSEQ multiplex PCR assay. The multiplex PCR relied on a mix of 60 forward primers for TCR Vbeta segments and 13 reverse primers for TCR Jbeta segments. A multiplex PCR assay on genomic DNA amplified the CDR3 region of rearranged TCR beta genes. The amplified TCR beta libraries were sequenced on the Illumina HiSeq System as 87-base-pair reads. In the authors' own workflow: Across the 600 to 700 repertoires, a later analysis counted 60 million to 90 million unique TCR beta chains, 9.5 million to 13 million of which were shared by at least two donors. A nearest-neighbor algorithm error-corrected the raw reads and collapsed the reads into unique sequences, merging closely related sequences to remove PCR and sequencing errors. Alignment of CDR3 sequences to IMGT reference sequences was used to assign V, D and J gene segments. For a sequence to be retained, a match of at least six nucleotides was required to both a V gene segment and a J gene segment. Rearrangements were called productive when the CDR3 lacked stop codons and stayed in frame with V and J; all others were non-productive. Following IMGT convention, CDR3 was defined as the stretch from the second conserved V-encoded cysteine up to the conserved J-encoded phenylalanine. Sequences without an unambiguous match to a single V gene segment were excluded from the earlier analysis of approximately 600 of the donors. An earlier analysis of approximately 590 of the donors classified V segments as functional when productive rearrangements were above 56.7% and as segregating when the standard deviation between donors was above 5%. To diagnose cytomegalovirus status from the catalog of TCR beta chain sequences, a statistical classification framework was built. V and J gene assignment, in a later analysis, came from comparing TCR nucleotide sequences with IMGT/GENE-DB human TR gene sequences. The TCRdist pipeline was used in a later analysis to assign CDR3 sequences and most-parsimonious VDJ recombination scenarios. A later analysis defined each TCR beta chain by its CDR3 amino acid sequence plus V-gene family, and excluded reads lacking a unique V-gene family. As a way to deal with suspected cross-contamination and a sequencing artifact, a later analysis dropped roughly 620 nucleotide sequences that were highly shared and had low generation probability. For each public chain, a later analysis derived a clonal expansion index from normalized ranks of inferred template counts within each repertoire. A later analysis computed generation probabilities with a VDJ recombination model fitted to out-of-frame rearrangements, and checked the results against IGoR. Hypergeometric tests were used in a later analysis to score TCR-TCR, TCR-HLA and TCR-CMV co-occurrence, with a repertoire-size bias correction applied to the TCR pairs. In a later analysis, false discovery rates were estimated by permuting HLA or CMV assignments 20 times. In a later analysis, co-occurring TCRs were grouped using DBSCAN, with TCRdist sequence similarity added in when clustering inside HLA-allele-positive subsets. For co-occurrence clustering, repertoires with fewer than 30,000 or more than 120,000 public chains were excluded, along with four or five repertoires with anomalous nucleotide sharing. TCRdb stores this immuneACCESS table with in-frame sequences only. Part of the clones is absent; in the studies checked, under half of the shortfall reflects unresolved V genes, and no reason is known for the rest. The DNA was the basis for D and trimming; V, J and clone size are from that table. The sample profile shows some 140,000 clones; roughly 83% of them were found once. Together, the top ten hold 3.1% of the sample.

On this clone itself: Its recognized antigen is unknown. Within one base of it there is no much larger clone, and no base qualities were kept.

The cohort comprised 710 or so healthy bone marrow donors. All cohort members were sampled while nominally healthy, although unrecorded immune exposures were likely present. The donor tested CMV seronegative, placing the donor among the 350 to 400 seronegative members of the cohort. A peripheral blood sample was collected from each donor, and TCR beta sequencing was performed on peripheral blood mononuclear cells. The Qiagen DNeasy Blood Extraction Kit was used to extract genomic DNA from the blood cell samples. Study-wide conclusions, independent of this receptor: The classifier was reported to diagnose cytomegalovirus status with high specificity and sensitivity in both the original and validation cohorts. An earlier analysis of some 590 of the donors showed that most TCR beta V segments appeared in productive rearrangements either about 87% or about 30% of the time, which broadly matched IMGT annotations. In a later analysis, HLA-associated TCR beta chains were found to be more clonally expanded and to have lower generation probabilities than equally common non-associated chains. The sequencing pipeline was judged likely to have produced a cluster of highly shared sequence variants as a technical artifact. In a later genetic analysis, fewer N-insertions in productive TCRs were reported among donors in an Asian-associated ancestry cluster than the approximately 710-donor mean. The study listed approximately 150 TCR beta chains as associated with cytomegalovirus. In this cohort, only TCR beta chains were sequenced, and detectable features were limited by the absence of alpha or paired-chain data. Most CMV-associated TCR beta chains appeared to be HLA-restricted in a later analysis, and the HLA associations seemed to be driven largely by CMV exposure. Correlated functional status among segregating V segments might be attributable to linkage disequilibrium, but an unknown experimental factor could not be ruled out. Because HLA typing was unavailable for some donors at each locus, only the typed subset was used in association tests. In a later analysis, 15,000 to 20,000 TCR beta sequences were associated with specific HLA alleles at a false discovery rate of 0.05. The 87-base-pair reads could not distinguish some IMGT-functional V segments, including TRBV6-2 and TRBV6-3, so those segments were excluded. While some public TCRs were present in many individuals, most TCR sequences turned up only very rarely across donors. V-gene and J-gene trimming of TCR beta chains was associated with a missense DCLRE1C variant in a later genetic analysis, and the association was replicated in an independent cohort. According to a later analysis, TCR association rates differed among HLA loci, with DRB1 alleles showing the most associated TCRs and HLA-C alleles showing the fewest. It was suggested by the authors that the approach could potentially be generalized to other disease states and immunological phenotypes. For the cohort, immune exposure information was limited to CMV serostatus. In vitro tests confirmed that three of the cytomegalovirus-associated TCR beta chains recognize cytomegalovirus antigens. When HLA alleles, especially DR and DQ, strongly co-occurred, attributing TCR associations to individual alleles was difficult. Because counts were too low, about 15 rarely observed V segments, including chromosome 9 orphons, were left out of the earlier analysis of 500 to 750 of the donors. A further reported finding was that TCR beta sequences accurately predicted the HLA-A and HLA-B alleles for most subjects in the first cohort. The presence/absence analyses assumed that sequencing depth was roughly uniform across donors, and that assumption may not be true. Several of the top co-occurrence clusters appeared to be linked to parvovirus B19, influenza, CMV and Epstein-Barr virus, according to a later analysis.

The chain employs TRBV23-1 and TRBJ2-5, with the D gene call left open. TRBV23-1 is annotated as an ORF whose role is uncertain. Sequencing was performed on PBMCs. This receptor was obtained from a female donor in good health and CMV-seronegative. The CDR3 protein is CASNSAKPRQTQYF. The bases read TGCGCCAGCAACTCCGCCAAGCCGAGGCAGACCCAGTACTTC.